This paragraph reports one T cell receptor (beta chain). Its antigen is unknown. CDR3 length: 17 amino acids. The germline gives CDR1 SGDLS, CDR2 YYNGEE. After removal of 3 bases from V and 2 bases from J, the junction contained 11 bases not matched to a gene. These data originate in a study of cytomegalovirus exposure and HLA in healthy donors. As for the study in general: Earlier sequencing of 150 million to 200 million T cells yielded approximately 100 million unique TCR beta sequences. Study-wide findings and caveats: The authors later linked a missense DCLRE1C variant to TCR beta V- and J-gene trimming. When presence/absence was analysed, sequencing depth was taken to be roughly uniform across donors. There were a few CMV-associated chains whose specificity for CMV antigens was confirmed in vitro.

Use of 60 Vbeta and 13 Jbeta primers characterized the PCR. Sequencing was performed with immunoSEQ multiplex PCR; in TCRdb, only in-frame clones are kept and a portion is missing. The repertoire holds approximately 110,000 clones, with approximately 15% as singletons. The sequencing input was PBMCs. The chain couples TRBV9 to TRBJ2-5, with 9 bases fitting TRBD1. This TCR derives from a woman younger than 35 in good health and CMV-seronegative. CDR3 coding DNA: TGTGCCAGCAGCGATTCCCCCCGGGACAGGGTTCAAGAGACCCAGTACTTC. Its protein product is CASSDSPRDRVQETQYF.